The T cell receptor (beta chain) described here comes from a study of T cell responses to AZD1222 COVID-19 vaccine. General study results and limits: After the peak T cell response, and only then, were repertoires sampled. Increases in Spike-specific TCR breadth and depth were seen after two AZD1222 doses. Just a handful of AZD1222 recipients tested seropositive at baseline.

This clone was picked up a small number of times. Its target is not known. Only in-frame clones appear in the TCRdb table, and some are missing; sequencing was by immunoSEQ multiplex PCR. Among under 200,000 clones listed, around 90% were seen once. This CDR3 comprises 15 residues. V dropped 7 bases and J dropped 7 bases, with 17 bases sitting between them. CDR1 LNHDA and CDR2 SQIVND come from the germline V gene (reference sequence). Sequenced material: peripheral blood, taken 28 days after the second dose of the MenACWY control vaccine. V and J are TRBV19 and TRBJ1-6; D is ambiguous. This clonotype was sampled from an adult who received the MenACWY meningococcal vaccine as a control. The CDR3 coding sequence is TGTGCCAGTACCCCGGCGGCGGGTACCAATTCACCCCTCCACTTT. This gives the protein CASTPAAGTNSPLHF.